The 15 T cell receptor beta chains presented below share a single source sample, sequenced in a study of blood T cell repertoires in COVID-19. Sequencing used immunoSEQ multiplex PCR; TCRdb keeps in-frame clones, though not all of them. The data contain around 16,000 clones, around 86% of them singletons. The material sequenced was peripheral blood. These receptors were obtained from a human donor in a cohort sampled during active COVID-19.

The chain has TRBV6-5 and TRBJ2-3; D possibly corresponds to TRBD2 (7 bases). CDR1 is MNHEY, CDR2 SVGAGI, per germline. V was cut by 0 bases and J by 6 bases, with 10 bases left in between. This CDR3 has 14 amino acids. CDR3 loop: CASSYSGGADTQYF. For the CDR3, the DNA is TGTGCCAGCAGTTACTCGGGGGGGGCCGATACGCAGTATTTT.

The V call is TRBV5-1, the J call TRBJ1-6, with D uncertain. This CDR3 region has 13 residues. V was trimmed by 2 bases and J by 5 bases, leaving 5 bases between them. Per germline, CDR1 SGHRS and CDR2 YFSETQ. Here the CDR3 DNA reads TGCGCCAGCAGCTTAGAGAATAATTCACCCCTCCACTTT. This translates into CASSLENNSPLHF. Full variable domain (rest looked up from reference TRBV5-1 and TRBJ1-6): KAGVTQTPRYLIKTRGQQVTLSCSPISGHRSVSWYQQTPGQGLQFLFEYFSETQRNKGNFPGRFSGRQFSNSRSEMNVSTLELGDSALYLCASSLENNSPLHFGNGTRLTVT.

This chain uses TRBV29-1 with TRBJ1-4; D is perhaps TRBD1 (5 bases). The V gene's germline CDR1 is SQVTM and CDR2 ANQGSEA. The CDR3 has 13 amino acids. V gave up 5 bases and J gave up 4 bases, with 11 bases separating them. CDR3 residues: CSVRIQGNEKLFF. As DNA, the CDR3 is TGCAGCGTTCGGATCCAGGGTAATGAAAAACTGTTTTTT.

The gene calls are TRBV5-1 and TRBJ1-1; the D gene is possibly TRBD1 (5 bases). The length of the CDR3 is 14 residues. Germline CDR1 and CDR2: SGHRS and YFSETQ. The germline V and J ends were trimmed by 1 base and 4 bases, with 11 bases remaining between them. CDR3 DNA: TGCGCCAGCAGCTTGAGGACATCTCCCACTGAAGCTTTCTTT. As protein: CASSLRTSPTEAFF. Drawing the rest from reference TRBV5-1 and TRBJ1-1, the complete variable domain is KAGVTQTPRYLIKTRGQQVTLSCSPISGHRSVSWYQQTPGQGLQFLFEYFSETQRNKGNFPGRFSGRQFSNSRSEMNVSTLELGDSALYLCASSLRTSPTEAFFGQGTRLTVV.

CDR3: CASSLLSGGTEAFF. For the CDR3, the DNA is TGTGCCAGCAGTTTGTTATCAGGGGGCACTGAAGCTTTCTTT. The V gene is TRBV28, the J gene TRBJ1-1; 7 positions match TRBD1. Per the germline V gene, CDR1 is MDHEN and CDR2 is SYDVKM. V was pared by 3 bases and J by 4 bases, with 5 bases of the junction left unmatched. The CDR3 is 14 residues long. The whole variable domain, filled in from reference TRBV28 and TRBJ1-1, reads DVKVTQSSRYLVKRTGEKVFLECVQDMDHENMFWYRQDPGLGLRLIYFSYDVKMKEKGDIPEGYSVSREKKERFSLILESASTNQTSMYLCASSLLSGGTEAFFGQGTRLTVV.

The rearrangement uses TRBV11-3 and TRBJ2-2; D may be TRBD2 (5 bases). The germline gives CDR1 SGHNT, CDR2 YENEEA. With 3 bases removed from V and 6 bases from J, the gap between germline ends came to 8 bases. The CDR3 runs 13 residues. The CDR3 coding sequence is TGTGCCAGCAGCTTTCGGGATCCCGGGGAGCTGTTTTTT. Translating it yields CASSFRDPGELFF.

CDR3 nucleotides: TGTGCCAGCAGCTTAATGGCGGGGGGGACCACAGATACGCAGTATTTT. It codes for CASSLMAGGTTDTQYF. This chain joins TRBV7-3 and TRBJ2-3, with 9 bases identical to TRBD2. The germline V gene encodes CDR1 SGHTA and CDR2 FQGTGA. The CDR3 totals 16 residues. J was trimmed by 2 bases and V by 1 base; bases with no gene match: 4.

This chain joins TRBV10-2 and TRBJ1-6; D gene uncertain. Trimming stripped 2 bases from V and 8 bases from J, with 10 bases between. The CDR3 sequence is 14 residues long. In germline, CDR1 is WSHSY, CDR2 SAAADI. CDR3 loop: CASSETSSYSPLHF. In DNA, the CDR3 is TGCGCCAGCAGTGAGACGAGCTCTTATTCACCCCTCCACTTT.

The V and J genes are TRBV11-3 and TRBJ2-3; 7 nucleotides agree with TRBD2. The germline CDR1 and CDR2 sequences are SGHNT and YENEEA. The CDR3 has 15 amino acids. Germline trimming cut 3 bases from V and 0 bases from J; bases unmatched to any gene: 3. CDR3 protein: CASSLGGGSTDTQYF. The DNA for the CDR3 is TGTGCCAGCAGCTTGGGGGGGGGAAGCACAGATACGCAGTATTTT.

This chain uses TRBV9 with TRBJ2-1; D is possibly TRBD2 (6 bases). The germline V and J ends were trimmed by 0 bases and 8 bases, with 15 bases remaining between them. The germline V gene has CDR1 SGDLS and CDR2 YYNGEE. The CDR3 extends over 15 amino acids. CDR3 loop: CASSVVGGPGHEQFF. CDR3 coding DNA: TGTGCCAGCAGCGTAGTTGGAGGGCCTGGTCATGAGCAGTTCTTC.

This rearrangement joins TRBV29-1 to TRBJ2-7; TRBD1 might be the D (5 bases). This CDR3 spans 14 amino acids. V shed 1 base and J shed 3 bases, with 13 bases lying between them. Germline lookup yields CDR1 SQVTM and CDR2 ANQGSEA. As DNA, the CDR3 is TGCAGCGTTGAAGTGCCAGGGTCTGGCTACGAGCAGTACTTC. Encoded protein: CSVEVPGSGYEQYF.

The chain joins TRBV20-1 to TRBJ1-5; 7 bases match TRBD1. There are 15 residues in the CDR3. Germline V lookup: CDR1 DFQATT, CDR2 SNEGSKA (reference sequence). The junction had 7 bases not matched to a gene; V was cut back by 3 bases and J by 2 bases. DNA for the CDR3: TGCAGTGCTAGTGGGCAGGGGGTTGGCAATCAGCCCCAGCATTTT. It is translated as CSASGQGVGNQPQHF.

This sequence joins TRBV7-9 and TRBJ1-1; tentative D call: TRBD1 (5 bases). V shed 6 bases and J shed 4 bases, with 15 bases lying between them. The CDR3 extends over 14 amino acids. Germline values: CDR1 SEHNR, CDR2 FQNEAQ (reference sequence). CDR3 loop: CASSLRGEGTEAFF. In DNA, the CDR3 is TGTGCCAGCAGTTTAAGAGGGGAGGGCACTGAAGCTTTCTTT.

CDR3 loop: CATSRTANTEAFF. The CDR3 DNA reads as TGTGCCACCTCCCGGACAGCCAACACTGAAGCTTTCTTT. The chain joins TRBV10-3 to TRBJ1-1; D may be TRBD1 (6 bases). The CDR3 spans 13 residues. Germline values: CDR1 ENHRY, CDR2 SYGVKD. V dropped 10 bases and J dropped 2 bases, with 14 bases sitting between them.

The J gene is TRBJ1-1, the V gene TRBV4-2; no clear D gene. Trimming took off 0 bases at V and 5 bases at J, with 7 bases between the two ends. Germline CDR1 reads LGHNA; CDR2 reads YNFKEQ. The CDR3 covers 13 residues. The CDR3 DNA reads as TGTGCCAGCAGCCAAGACAGGAGGACTGAAGCTTTCTTT. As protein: CASSQDRRTEAFF.